The T cell receptor beta chain under discussion was sequenced for a study of T cells in Graves' hyperthyroidism and ophthalmopathy. There are many counts of this clonotype. Germline-derived CDR1 and CDR2 are MDHEN and SYDVKM. Trimming shortened V by 3 bases and J by 0 bases, and 12 bases separated the two germline ends. This CDR3 region has 15 residues. Exclusions: uncontrolled infection, other autoimmune disease, pregnancy, lactation. On the basis of clinical symptoms, serum thyroxine and TRAb, thyroid ultrasound and orbital computed tomography, diagnoses were made. It was RNA transcripts that yielded the amplified TCR beta CDR3 regions. The primer set for the first-round RT-PCR of the TCR CDR3 was HTBI. TCRdb re-derived calls from the multiplex PCR reads in MiXCR, one entry per CDR3 protein. The data contain more than 500,000 distinct CDR3 sequences, around 15% of them seen just once; the ten biggest clones take up 14%.

Material for sequencing was blood. V and J are TRBV28 and TRBJ2-7, with unresolved D. This TCR was recovered from a woman in her thirties or forties with Graves' hyperthyroidism. This chain's CDR3 is CASSLTPQSSYEQYF. The DNA for the CDR3 is TGTGCCAGCAGTTTGACCCCGCAGAGCTCCTACGAGCAGTACTTC. The whole variable domain, filled in from reference TRBV28 and TRBJ2-7, reads DVKVTQSSRYLVKRTGEKVFLECVQDMDHENMFWYRQDPGLGLRLIYFSYDVKMKEKGDIPEGYSVSREKKERFSLILESASTNQTSMYLCASSLTPQSSYEQYFGPGTRLTVT.